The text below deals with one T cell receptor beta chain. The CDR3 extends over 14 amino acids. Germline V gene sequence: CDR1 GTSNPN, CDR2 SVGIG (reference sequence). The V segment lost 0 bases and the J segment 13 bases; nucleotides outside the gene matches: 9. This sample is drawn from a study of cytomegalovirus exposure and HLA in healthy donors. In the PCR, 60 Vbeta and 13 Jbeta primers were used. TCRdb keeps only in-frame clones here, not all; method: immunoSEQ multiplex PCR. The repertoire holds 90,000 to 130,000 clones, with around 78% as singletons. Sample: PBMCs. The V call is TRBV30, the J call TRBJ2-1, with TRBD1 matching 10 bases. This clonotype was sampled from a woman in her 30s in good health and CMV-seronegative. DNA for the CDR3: TGTGCCTGGAGTGTACGACAGGGGGCGTCGGTCCAGTTCTTC. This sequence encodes CAWSVRQGASVQFF.